These 12 T cell receptor beta chains came from one sample sequenced in a study of T cells in Graves' hyperthyroidism and ophthalmopathy. The investigators amplified TCR beta CDR3 regions from RNA transcripts. The TCR CDR3 first-round RT-PCR relied on the HTBI primer set. TCRdb independently ran MiXCR on the multiplex PCR reads; one entry per CDR3 protein. The data hold 550,000 to 700,000 distinct CDR3 sequences, with roughly 14% observed a single time. The sample consisted of blood. All receptors derive from a woman aged 40 to 50 with Graves' ophthalmopathy.

This clonotype was seen many times. The chain links TRBV6-5 to TRBJ1-1, with D possibly being TRBD1 (5 bases). Germline V CDR1 and CDR2: MNHEY, SVGAGI. The CDR3 is made up of 14 amino acids. V shed 4 bases and J shed 2 bases, with 11 bases lying between them. CDR3 nucleotide sequence: TGTGCCAGCAGTTCGGGGGGACCAAACACTGAAGCTTTCTTT. This gives the protein CASSSGGPNTEAFF.

The chain uses TRBV6-2 or TRBV6-3 and TRBJ2-5, with TRBD1 matching over 8 bases. The germline V gene has CDR1 MNHEY and CDR2 SVGEGT. The V segment lost 4 bases and the J segment 0 bases; nucleotides outside the gene matches: 7. This CDR3 comprises 16 residues. The CDR3, as DNA: TGTGCCAGCAGTTCTCGGGACAGGAGAAACCAAGAGACCCAGTACTTC. Its protein product is CASSSRDRRNQETQYF.

This clonotype was counted ten times or more. This chain links TRBV12-3 or TRBV12-4 with TRBJ1-5; no clear D gene. This CDR3 is 13 amino acids long. V was cut by 1 base and J by 3 bases, with 4 bases left in between. The CDR3, as DNA: TGTGCCAGCAGTTTAGGGATCAATCAGCCCCAGCATTTT. This gives the protein CASSLGINQPQHF.

This clonotype was found a few times. Without the conserved terminal phenylalanine or tryptophan, this CDR3 likely stems from a read error. The gene calls are TRBV30 and TRBJ2-7, with a possible D match to TRBD2 (5 bases). The CDR3 consists of 12 residues. With 2 bases removed from V and 6 bases from J, the gap between germline ends came to 11 bases. Germline V lookup: CDR1 GTSNPN, CDR2 SVGIG (reference sequence). The CDR3 spells CAWSWSGVEQYL. In DNA form, the CDR3 reads TGTGCCTGGAGTTGGAGCGGCGTCGAGCAGTACCTC.

This clonotype came up many times. V is TRBV6-1 and J is TRBJ1-2; D is uncertain. The CDR3 length is 14 residues. V was shortened by 6 bases and J by 5 bases, with 16 bases between the two germline ends. Germline values: CDR1 MNHNS, CDR2 SASEGT. In DNA, the CDR3 is TGTGCCAGCAGCTCTAGACGGTTCTTTTATGGCTACACCTTC. Protein product: CASSSRRFFYGYTF.

Many counts were recorded for this clonotype. The chain carries TRBV12-3 or TRBV12-4 and TRBJ2-7, with unresolved D. The CDR3 contains 13 residues. Trimming cost V 5 bases and J 2 bases, with 10 bases left between them. The CDR3 nucleotides read TGTGCCAGCAGTAGTACAGAGCCCTACGAGCAGTACTTC. It translates to CASSSTEPYEQYF.

This clonotype appeared many times. The V call is TRBV28, the J call TRBJ2-7; no reliable D call. Germline CDR1 is MDHEN and CDR2 is SYDVKM. There are 12 residues in the CDR3. Trimming removed 3 bases at V and 6 bases at J, with 9 bases between. The CDR3 loop is CASSFSPSEQYF. The CDR3 DNA sequence: TGTGCCAGCAGTTTCTCTCCGAGCGAGCAGTACTTC.

This clonotype was counted a few times. This chain uses TRBV6-1 with TRBJ1-1; 7 nucleotides match TRBD1. The CDR3 extends over 14 amino acids. Germline loops: CDR1 MNHNS, CDR2 SASEGT. V was pared by 6 bases and J by 10 bases, with 14 bases of the junction left unmatched. CDR3: CASRETGSGLRAFF. The CDR3 DNA reads TGTGCCAGCAGGGAGACAGGGTCCGGATTGCGAGCTTTCTTT.

This clonotype was observed at least ten times. The V gene is TRBV12-3 or TRBV12-4, the J gene TRBJ2-7; no definite D call. V shed 3 bases and J shed 2 bases, with 17 bases lying between them. CDR3 length equals 16 residues. CDR3 sequence: CASSFGSSRAAYEQYF. CDR3 nucleotide sequence: TGTGCCAGCAGTTTTGGTTCGTCTCGGGCCGCCTACGAGCAGTACTTC.

This clonotype was seen many times. The V call is TRBV28, the J call TRBJ1-2; tentative D call: TRBD1 (5 bases). The CDR3 contains 15 residues. The V and J ends lost 1 base and 7 bases respectively, with 16 bases between them. The V gene's germline CDR1 is MDHEN and CDR2 SYDVKM. CDR3 in amino acids: CASSLYGTPRGGYTF. CDR3 coding DNA: TGTGCCAGCAGTTTATACGGGACCCCCCGGGGTGGCTACACCTTC.

The table lists this clonotype with many counts. The rearrangement uses TRBV4-1 and TRBJ2-7; D gene ambiguous. Trimming stripped 0 bases from V and 6 bases from J, with 12 bases between. The germline V gene has CDR1 MGHRA and CDR2 YSYEKL. This CDR3 spans 14 amino acids. CDR3 loop: CASSQEGSRSEQYF. CDR3 in DNA: TGCGCCAGCAGCCAAGAAGGGTCCCGATCCGAGCAGTACTTC.

This clonotype was recorded at least ten times. The chain joins TRBV20-1 to TRBJ2-1; D not certain. CDR3 size: 13 residues. CDR1 is DFQATT and CDR2 is SNEGSKA in the germline V gene (reference sequence). Trimming took off 4 bases at V and 1 base at J, with 8 bases between the two ends. CDR3 in amino acids: CSATTGSYNEQFF. Here the CDR3 DNA reads TGCAGTGCTACTACTGGGTCCTACAATGAGCAGTTCTTC.